This T cell receptor (beta chain) was documented in a study of CD8+ T cells in alopecia areata. Individuals with alopecia areata gave both lesional scalp punch biopsies and peripheral blood for collection. The CDR3 runs 15 residues. The V gene lost 5 bases and the J gene lost 7 bases, with 21 bases spanning the gap. Germline CDR1 SQVTM, CDR2 ANQGSEA. This clone was counted a few times. Following extraction, RNA underwent reverse transcription to cDNA, which served as the sequencing template. Clones were sequenced by immunoSEQ multiplex PCR, and TCRdb holds only the in-frame ones, with some missing. The sample gives more than 95,000 clones, around 45% of which show up once; roughly a tenth is in the top ten.

This sequence originates from a human donor with alopecia areata. The chain has TRBV29-1 and TRBJ2-1; D is perhaps TRBD1 (7 bases). The sample comprised NKG2D-low CD8+ T cells sorted from blood. The CDR3 DNA sequence: TGCAGCGTTCCTCCGGCAGGGGGAGGACAGAATGAGCAGTTCTTC. Amino acid sequence: CSVPPAGGGQNEQFF.